This entry describes one T cell receptor (beta chain). The antigen is not known. Per the germline V gene, CDR1 is MNHNS and CDR2 is SASEGT. CDR3 size: 14 residues. The V segment lost 6 bases and the J segment 6 bases; nucleotides outside the gene matches: 7. Oncomine TCR Beta short-read sequencing was applied to DNA from cultured CD4+ T cells. One entry per CDR3 protein, called by TCRdb with MiXCR from the PCR reads. The table has around 21,000 distinct CDR3 sequences, roughly 40% seen once. The sample's time point: late sampling 161 to 241 days after vaccination in three convalescent patients. As to treatment: roughly 10-day PBMC culture with coronavirus spike peptide pools or control peptides (ViraFEST assay). The sample is drawn from a study of vaccination and CD4 T cells after COVID-19.

The chain links TRBV6-1 to TRBJ1-5; 8 bases map to TRBD1. Specimen: CD4+ T cells from blood, cultured in vitro, collected about 7 months after SARS-CoV-2 vaccination. This TCR was sampled from a human donor who had recovered from COVID-19. The CDR3 loop reads CASRSTGGGQPQHF. The DNA of the CDR3 is TGTGCCAGCAGATCCACAGGGGGGGGTCAGCCCCAGCATTTT.